This T cell receptor (beta chain) was recorded in a study of blood T cell repertoires in acute mononucleosis (TCRdb year 2020). Background for the entire study: Acute-phase samples, representing the primary response, were taken within 2 weeks of symptom onset. The mean blood EBV load was about 3.8 log10 genome copies per million B cells in acute infection and about 2.7 at convalescence. During acute infection, about 1.9% and 1% of blood CD8 T cells were made up of mean YVL-BR-specific and GLC-BM-specific cells, respectively.

For TCR profiling, total RNA from at least 9,500 sorted tetramer+ CD8 T cells was reverse transcribed into cDNA. PCR with primers that anneal to V and J regions amplified CDR3 regions and added unique molecular identifiers to track templates. The immunoSEQ platform, including its sequencing and error-correction standards, was used to profile TCRalpha and TCRbeta chains. The original pipeline was this. Clonal copy numbers were corrected for sequencing and PCR errors, and IMGT conventions were followed to define CDR3s. Analysis was limited to productive rearrangements and used immunoSEQ Analyzer versions 2.0 and 3.0, and gene-pairing frequencies were further processed in Microsoft Excel. V-J pairings were visualized as Circos plots, and CDR3 motifs were found with MEME plus a custom motifSearch program. The OLGA algorithm was used to calculate the probability of generation of TCR sequences. Clonotypes seen at both visits were called persistent; those seen only acutely were nonpersistent; those seen only at convalescence were de novo. An amino acid clonotype used by more than one donor was defined as a public TCR. In TCRdb, the immuneACCESS table is reduced to in-frame sequences with V and J assigned. These tables do not hold every clone; where another copy was compared, an unresolved V gene accounts for under half, and the others remain unexplained. V and J calls and clone size follow that table, whereas D and trimming were derived from the DNA. This sample has some 2,000 clones in its table, and 65% to 70% of those were observed once. Around 49% of the sample rests with the top ten.

Explained via the paper, the time point label denotes: acute infectious mononucleosis, at clinical presentation within 2 weeks of symptom onset (visit 1). Over the course of primary infection, this study followed CD8 T cell responses against two immunodominant EBV epitopes, BRLF1 109 (YVL-BR) and BMLF1 280 (GLC-BM). A positive serum heterophile antibody test and EBV viral capsid antigen-specific IgM indicated primary EBV infection. Magnetic positive selection (MACS) was first used to enrich total CD8 T cells from PBMCs. A FACSAria III was used to sort live CD3+ CD8+ tetramer+ cells to a purity above 95%. A PE-conjugated tetramer loaded with the BMLF1 280-288 peptide was used to sort the cells. Directly ex vivo after tetramer sorting, the TCR repertoires of EBV epitope-specific CD8 T cells were deep-sequenced at acute infection and at convalescence. The donors were a few individuals between roughly 18 and 30 years old who had clinical acute infectious mononucleosis along with laboratory evidence of primary EBV infection. Heparinized peripheral blood was collected once when donors presented clinically with mononucleosis symptoms and a second time roughly 6 months afterward. Ficoll-Paque density gradient centrifugation was used to isolate PBMCs.

What the work shows at the level of the full study, not this receptor alone: Although only around 9.6% of unique acute clonotypes carried over into convalescence, these persisting clonotypes made up most of the response, and the remainder were seemingly replaced by new, diverse de novo clonotypes. With just a few donors in the cohort, the group averages were based on very few individuals. Both chains seemed to play a part in GLC-BM selection, with public TCRbeta motifs on BV14-BJ2 and BV20-BJ1 appearing together with a TCRalpha motif on AV5-AJ31. Because only a fraction of each donor's blood was analyzed, sampling error might partly explain the low overlap between acute and convalescent clonotypes.

CDR1 and CDR2 are read off the germline V gene as SQVTM and ANQGSEA. Counted from cysteine to phenylalanine, this CDR3 has 14 amino acids. Here the CDR3 DNA is all that survives: 42 bases in frame from base 1. From V the trimming removes 6 bases and from J it removes 6 bases, while the gene matches leave 9 bases of the junction unaccounted for. Concerning this clone: No base quality information exists; no much larger clone differs at one position.

The sequence derives from a woman aged 18-30 years with infectious mononucleosis caused by EBV. The chain is made from TRBV29-1 and TRBJ1-2, with 11 middle bases fitting TRBD1. The sample here was EBV GLC epitope tetramer+ CD8+ T cells sorted from PBMCs, taken during acute infectious mononucleosis. The cell subset or site label here, explained by the study, means: CD8 T cells binding tetramer with EBV BMLF1 280-288 peptide (GLC-BM). The CDR3 protein is CSVDRGHVFNGYTF. The sequenced DNA is TGCAGCGTGGACAGGGGGCACGTTTTTAATGGCTACACCTTC.